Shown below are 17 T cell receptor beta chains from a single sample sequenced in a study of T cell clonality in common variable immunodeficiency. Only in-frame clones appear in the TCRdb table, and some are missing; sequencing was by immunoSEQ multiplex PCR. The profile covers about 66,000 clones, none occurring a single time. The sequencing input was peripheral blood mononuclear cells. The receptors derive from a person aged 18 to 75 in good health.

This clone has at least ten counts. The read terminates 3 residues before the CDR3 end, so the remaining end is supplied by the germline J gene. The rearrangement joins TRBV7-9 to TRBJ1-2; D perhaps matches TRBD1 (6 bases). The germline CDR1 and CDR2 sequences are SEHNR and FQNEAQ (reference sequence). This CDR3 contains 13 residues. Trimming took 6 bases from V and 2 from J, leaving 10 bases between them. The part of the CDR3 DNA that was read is TGTGCCAGCAGTGAGGGGGTCAACTATGGC. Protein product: CASSEGVNYG. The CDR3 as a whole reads CASSEGVNYGYTF. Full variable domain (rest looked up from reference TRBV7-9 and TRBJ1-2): DTGVSQNPRHKITKRGQNVTFRCDPISEHNRLYWYRQTLGQGPEFLTYFQNEAQLEKSRLLSDRFSAERPKGSFSTLEIQRTEQGDSAMYLCASSEGVNYGYTFGSGTRLTVV.

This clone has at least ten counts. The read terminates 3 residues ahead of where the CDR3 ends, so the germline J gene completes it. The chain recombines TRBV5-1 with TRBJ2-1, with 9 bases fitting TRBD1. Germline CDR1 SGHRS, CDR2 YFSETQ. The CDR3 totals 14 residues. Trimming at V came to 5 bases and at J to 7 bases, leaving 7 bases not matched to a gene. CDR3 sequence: CASSLQGARNEQFF. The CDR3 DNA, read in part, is TGCGCCAGCAGTTTACAGGGGGCGAGGAATGAG.

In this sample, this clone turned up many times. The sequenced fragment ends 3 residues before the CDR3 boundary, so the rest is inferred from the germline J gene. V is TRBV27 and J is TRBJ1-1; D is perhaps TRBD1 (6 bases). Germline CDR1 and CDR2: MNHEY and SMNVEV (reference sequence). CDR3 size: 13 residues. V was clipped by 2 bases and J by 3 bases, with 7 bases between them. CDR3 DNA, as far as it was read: TGTGCCAGCAGTTTACAGGGGTACACTGAA. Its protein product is CASSLQGYTE. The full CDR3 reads CASSLQGYTEAFF.

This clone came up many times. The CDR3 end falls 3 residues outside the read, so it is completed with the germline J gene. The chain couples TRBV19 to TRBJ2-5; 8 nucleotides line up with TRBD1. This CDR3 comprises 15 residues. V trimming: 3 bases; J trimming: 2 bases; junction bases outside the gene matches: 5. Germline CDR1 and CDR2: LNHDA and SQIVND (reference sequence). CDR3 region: CASSMRRQGQETQYF. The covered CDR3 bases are TGTGCCAGTAGTATGAGAAGACAGGGGCAAGAGACC.

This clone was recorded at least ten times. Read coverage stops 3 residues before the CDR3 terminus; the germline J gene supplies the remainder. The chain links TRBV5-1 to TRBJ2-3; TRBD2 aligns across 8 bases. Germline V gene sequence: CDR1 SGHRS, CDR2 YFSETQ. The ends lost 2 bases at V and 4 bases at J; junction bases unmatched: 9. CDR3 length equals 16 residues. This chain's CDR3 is CASSFRAGVGSDTQYF. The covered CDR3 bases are TGCGCCAGCAGCTTCCGAGCGGGAGTAGGCTCAGATACG.

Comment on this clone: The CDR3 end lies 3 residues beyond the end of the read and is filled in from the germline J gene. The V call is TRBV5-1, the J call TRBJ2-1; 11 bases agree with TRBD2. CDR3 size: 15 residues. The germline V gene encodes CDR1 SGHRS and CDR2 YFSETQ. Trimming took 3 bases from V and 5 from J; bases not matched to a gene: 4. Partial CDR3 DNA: TGCGCCAGCAGCTGGGGACTAGCGGTTAACAATGAG. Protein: CASSWGLAVNNE. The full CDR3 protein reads CASSWGLAVNNEQFF.

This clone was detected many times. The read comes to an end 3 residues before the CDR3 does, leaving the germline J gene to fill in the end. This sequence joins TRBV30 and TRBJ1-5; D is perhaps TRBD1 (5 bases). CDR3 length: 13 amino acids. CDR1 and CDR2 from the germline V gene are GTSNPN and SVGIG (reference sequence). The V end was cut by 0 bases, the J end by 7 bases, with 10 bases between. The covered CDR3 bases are TGTGCCTGGAGTGTTGCAGGGCACCAGCCC. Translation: CAWSVAGHQP. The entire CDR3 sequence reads CAWSVAGHQPQHF.

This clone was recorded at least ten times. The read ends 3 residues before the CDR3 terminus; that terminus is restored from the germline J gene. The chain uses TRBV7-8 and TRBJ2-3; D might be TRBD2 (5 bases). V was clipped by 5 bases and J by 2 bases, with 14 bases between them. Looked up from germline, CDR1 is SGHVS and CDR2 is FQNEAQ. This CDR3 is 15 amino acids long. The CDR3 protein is CASSRIARDTDTQYF. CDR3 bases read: TGTGCCAGCAGCCGGATAGCGAGAGACACAGATACG.

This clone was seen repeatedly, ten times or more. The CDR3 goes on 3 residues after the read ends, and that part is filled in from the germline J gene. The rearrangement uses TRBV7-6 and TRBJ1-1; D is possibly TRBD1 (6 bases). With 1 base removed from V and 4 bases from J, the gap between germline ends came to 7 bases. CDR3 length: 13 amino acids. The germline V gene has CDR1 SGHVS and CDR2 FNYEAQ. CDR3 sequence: CASSLEGVTEAFF. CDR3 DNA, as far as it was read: TGTGCCAGCAGCTTAGAGGGGGTCACTGAA.

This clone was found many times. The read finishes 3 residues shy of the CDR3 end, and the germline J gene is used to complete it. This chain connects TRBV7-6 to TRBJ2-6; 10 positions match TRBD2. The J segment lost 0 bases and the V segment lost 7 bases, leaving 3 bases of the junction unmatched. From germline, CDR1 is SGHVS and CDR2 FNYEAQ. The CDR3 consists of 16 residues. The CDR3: CASKGLAPSGANVLTF. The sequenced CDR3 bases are TGTGCCAGCAAGGGACTAGCGCCCTCTGGGGCCAACGTC.

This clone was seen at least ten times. CDR3 DNA (partial): TGTGCCAGCCAGGGGGCCCGCTACGACGAG. Translated, it gives CASQGARYDE. The entire CDR3 reads CASQGARYDEQYF. This chain connects TRBV19 to TRBJ2-7; 8 nucleotides agree with TRBD1. From the germline J gene comes the end of the CDR3, since the read stops 3 residues before it. J was trimmed by 5 bases and V by 9 bases; bases with no gene match: 9. Germline CDR1 and CDR2: LNHDA and SQIVND (reference sequence). The CDR3 loop spans 13 amino acids.

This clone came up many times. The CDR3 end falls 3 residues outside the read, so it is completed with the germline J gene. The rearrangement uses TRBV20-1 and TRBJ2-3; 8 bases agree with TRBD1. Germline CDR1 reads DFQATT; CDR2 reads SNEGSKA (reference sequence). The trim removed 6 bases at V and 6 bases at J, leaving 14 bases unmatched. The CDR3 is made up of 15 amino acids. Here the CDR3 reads CSAPPRTGLADTQYF. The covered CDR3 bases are TGCAGTGCCCCCCCTCGGACAGGGCTCGCGGATACG.

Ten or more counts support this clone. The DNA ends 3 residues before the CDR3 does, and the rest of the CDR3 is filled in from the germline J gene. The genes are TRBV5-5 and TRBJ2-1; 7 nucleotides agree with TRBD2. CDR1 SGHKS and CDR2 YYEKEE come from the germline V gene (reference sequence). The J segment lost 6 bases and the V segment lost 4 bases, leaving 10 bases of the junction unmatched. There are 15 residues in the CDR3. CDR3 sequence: CASSRLGGGLNEQFF. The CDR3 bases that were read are TGTGCCAGCAGCCGGCTTGGCGGGGGACTCAATGAG.

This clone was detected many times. This chain's CDR3 is CASSLKGLGSSNEQFF. The CDR3 bases that were read are TGTGCCAGCAGTTTAAAGGGGCTTGGGAGCTCTAATGAG. J is TRBJ2-1 and V is TRBV12-3 or TRBV12-4; the D gene could be TRBD1 or TRBD2 (5 bases each). The read ends 3 residues early relative to the CDR3; the germline J gene fills the gap. The CDR3 loop spans 16 amino acids. V dropped 2 bases and J dropped 7 bases, with 18 bases sitting between them.

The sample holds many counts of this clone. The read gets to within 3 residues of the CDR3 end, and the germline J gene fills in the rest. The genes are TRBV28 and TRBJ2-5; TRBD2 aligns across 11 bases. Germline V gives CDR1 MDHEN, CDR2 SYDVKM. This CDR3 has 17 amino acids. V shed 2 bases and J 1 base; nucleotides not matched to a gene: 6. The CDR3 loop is CASSLGRGTSGQETQYF. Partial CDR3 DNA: TGTGCCAGCAGTTTAGGCCGTGGGACTAGCGGCCAAGAGACC.

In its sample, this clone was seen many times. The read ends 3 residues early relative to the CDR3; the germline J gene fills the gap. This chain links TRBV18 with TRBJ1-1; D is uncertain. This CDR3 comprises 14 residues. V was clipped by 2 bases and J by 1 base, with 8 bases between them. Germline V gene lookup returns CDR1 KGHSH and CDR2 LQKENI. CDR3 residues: CASSPFPQNTEAFF. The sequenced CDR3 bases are TGTGCCAGCTCACCATTCCCCCAGAACACTGAA.

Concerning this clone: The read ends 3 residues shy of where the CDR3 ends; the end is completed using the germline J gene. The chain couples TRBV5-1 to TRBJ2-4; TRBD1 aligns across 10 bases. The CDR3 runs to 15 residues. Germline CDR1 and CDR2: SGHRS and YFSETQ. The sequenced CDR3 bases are TGCGCCAGCAGCTTTACGGGACAGGGGCCTGATGGT. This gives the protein CASSFTGQGPDG. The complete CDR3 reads CASSFTGQGPDGQYF. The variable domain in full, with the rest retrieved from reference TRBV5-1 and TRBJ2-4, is KAGVTQTPRYLIKTRGQQVTLSCSPISGHRSVSWYQQTPGQGLQFLFEYFSETQRNKGNFPGRFSGRQFSNSRSEMNVSTLELGDSALYLCASSFTGQGPDGQYFGAGTRLSVL.